In this sample, the clone carrying this TCR beta chain turned up many times. The data are from a study of early T cells in non-severe SARS-CoV-2 infection. TCRdb reanalysed the 5' RACE reads using MiXCR and keeps one entry per CDR3 protein. The data hold about 72,000 distinct CDR3 sequences, with around 10% observed a single time. This CDR3 region has 13 residues. Per the germline V gene, CDR1 is DFQATT and CDR2 is SNEGSKA (reference sequence). V lost 2 bases to trimming and J lost 4 bases, with 11 bases between them. The origin of this receptor is an adult who was a healthcare worker with PCR-confirmed SARS-CoV-2 infection or an uninfected control (not recorded which). The sample here was whole blood, taken at baseline. The chain has TRBV20-1 and TRBJ1-2; weak D call: TRBD1 (5 bases). The CDR3 coding sequence is TGCAGTGCTAGAATAGGGGACGGCTATGGCTACACCTTC. Protein product: CSARIGDGYGYTF.